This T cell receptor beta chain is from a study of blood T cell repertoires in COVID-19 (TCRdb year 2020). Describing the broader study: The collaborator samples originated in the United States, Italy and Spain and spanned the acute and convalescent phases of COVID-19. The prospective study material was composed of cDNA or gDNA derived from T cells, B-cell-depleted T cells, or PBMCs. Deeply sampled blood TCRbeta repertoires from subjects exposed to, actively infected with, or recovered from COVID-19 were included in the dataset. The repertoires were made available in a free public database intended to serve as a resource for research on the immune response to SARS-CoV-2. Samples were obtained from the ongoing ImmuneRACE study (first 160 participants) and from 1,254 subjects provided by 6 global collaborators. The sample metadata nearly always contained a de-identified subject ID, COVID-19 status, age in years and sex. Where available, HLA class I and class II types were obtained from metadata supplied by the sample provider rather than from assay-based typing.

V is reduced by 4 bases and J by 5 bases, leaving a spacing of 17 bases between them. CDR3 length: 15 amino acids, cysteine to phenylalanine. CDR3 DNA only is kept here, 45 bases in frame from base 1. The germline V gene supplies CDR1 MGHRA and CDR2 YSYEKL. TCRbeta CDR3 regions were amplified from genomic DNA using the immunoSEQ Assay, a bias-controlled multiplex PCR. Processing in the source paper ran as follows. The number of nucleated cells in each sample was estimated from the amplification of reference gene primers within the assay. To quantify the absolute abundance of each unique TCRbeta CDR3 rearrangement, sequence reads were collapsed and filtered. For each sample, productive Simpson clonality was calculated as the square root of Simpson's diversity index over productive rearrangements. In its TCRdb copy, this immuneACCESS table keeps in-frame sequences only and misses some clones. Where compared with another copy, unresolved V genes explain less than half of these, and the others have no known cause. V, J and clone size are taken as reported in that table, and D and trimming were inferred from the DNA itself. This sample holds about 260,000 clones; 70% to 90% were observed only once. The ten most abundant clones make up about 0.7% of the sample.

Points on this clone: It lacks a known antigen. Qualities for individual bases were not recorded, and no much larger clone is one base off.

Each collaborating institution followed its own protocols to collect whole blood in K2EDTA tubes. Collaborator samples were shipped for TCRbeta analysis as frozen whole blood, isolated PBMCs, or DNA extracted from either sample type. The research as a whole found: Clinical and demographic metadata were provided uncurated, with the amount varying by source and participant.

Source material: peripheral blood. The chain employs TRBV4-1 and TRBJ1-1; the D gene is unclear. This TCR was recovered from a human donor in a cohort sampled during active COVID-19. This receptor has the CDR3 CASSPGPGSGTEAFF. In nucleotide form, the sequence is TGCGCCAGCAGCCCTGGCCCAGGTTCGGGGACTGAAGCTTTCTTT.